This T cell receptor (beta chain) was documented in a study of blood T cell repertoires in COVID-19. Turning to the study itself: Samples representing acute and convalescent COVID-19 were sourced from the United States, Italy and Spain.

The CDR3 sequence is 14 residues long. V lost 1 base and J 0 bases, leaving 7 bases between the germline ends. Germline CDR1 reads LNHDA; CDR2 reads SQIVND (reference sequence). In the authors' workflow: Scientists estimated how many nucleated cells there were by amplifying reference gene primers. This table comes from immunoSEQ multiplex PCR, and its TCRdb copy is limited to in-frame clones, with some not included. V and J calls and clone size are given by that table; D and trimming were obtained from the DNA. This table has 300,000 to 350,000 clones, around 90% appearing once. The V and J genes are TRBV19 and TRBJ2-7; no clear D. The material sequenced was peripheral blood. The receptor was isolated from a man between 18 and 35 years old with active or convalescent COVID-19. This chain's CDR3 is CASSIGLRSYEQYF. The DNA of the CDR3 is TGTGCCAGTAGTATAGGCCTGCGCTCCTACGAGCAGTACTTC.